These 21 T cell receptor beta chains originate from one sample sequenced in a study of shared clonotypes between healthy human individuals. TCRdb's table, derived via immunoSEQ multiplex PCR, lists solely in-frame clones and lacks some. The sample lists approximately 500,000 clones, approximately 82% seen once, with about 12% in the top ten. The sample consisted of PBMCs. The origin of the receptors is a woman aged 40 to 50 in good health. Some clones in this sample may be carry-over from other donors' samples.

This clone came up a few times. The V call is TRBV28, the J call TRBJ2-2; D is unclear. CDR3 length equals 13 residues. V dropped 2 bases and J dropped 7 bases, with 8 bases sitting between them. The V gene's germline CDR1 is MDHEN and CDR2 SYDVKM. As DNA, the CDR3 is TGTGCCAGCAGTTTAGGGAACCTCGGGGAGCTGTTTTTT. Residues: CASSLGNLGELFF.

This chain uses TRBV9 with TRBJ2-1, with 8 bases fitting TRBD1. The CDR3 is 15 amino acids. V dropped 1 base and J dropped 5; count of bases not matched to a gene: 5. Germline V gene sequence: CDR1 SGDLS, CDR2 YYNGEE. The CDR3 DNA sequence: TGTGCCAGCAGCGTATCAGGACAGGGAAACAATGAGCAGTTCTTC. This gives the protein CASSVSGQGNNEQFF.

The chain's CDR3 is CASSSMAGYNQPQHF. DNA of the CDR3: TGTGCCAGCTCATCCATGGCGGGGTACAATCAGCCCCAGCATTTT. This sequence joins TRBV18 and TRBJ1-5; no firm D call. The CDR3 runs 15 residues. Germline V gene data show CDR1 as KGHSH and CDR2 as LQKENI. The V and J ends lost 5 bases and 3 bases respectively, with 14 bases between them.

The genes are TRBV28 and TRBJ2-7, with TRBD2 matching 12 bases. J gave up 7 bases and V 6 bases, and 10 bases lay outside the gene matches. The length of the CDR3 is 15 residues. Germline assignment: CDR1 MDHEN and CDR2 SYDVKM. The CDR3 reads CASSPPSGRAREQYF. CDR3 in DNA: TGTGCCAGCAGCCCTCCTAGCGGGAGGGCGCGGGAGCAGTACTTC.

This chain connects TRBV28 to TRBJ1-6; D gene ambiguous. V lost 2 bases and J 10 bases, leaving 9 bases between the germline ends. This CDR3 has 13 amino acids. Germline V CDR1 and CDR2: MDHEN, SYDVKM. CDR3 DNA sequence: TGTGCCAGCAGTTTAATGGGGTACTCACCCCTCCACTTT. It specifies CASSLMGYSPLHF.

The V gene is TRBV29-1, the J gene TRBJ1-5; 7 positions match TRBD1. The CDR3 consists of 12 residues. CDR1 is SQVTM, CDR2 ANQGSEA, per germline. V trimming: 7 bases; J trimming: 4 bases; junction bases outside the gene matches: 4. The CDR3 nucleotides are TGCAGCGCAGGGGGTTGGAATCAGCCCCAGCATTTT. This codes for CSAGGWNQPQHF.

V usage is TRBV5-1 and J usage is TRBJ2-4; 10 bases agree with TRBD2. There are 16 residues in the CDR3. In germline, CDR1 is SGHRS, CDR2 YFSETQ. V shed 4 bases and J 8 bases; nucleotides not matched to a gene: 12. In nucleotides, the CDR3 is TGCGCCAGCAGCCTCGGGACTAGCGCGAGCCAGGACATTCAGTACTTC. Its protein product is CASSLGTSASQDIQYF.

The chain employs TRBV7-6 and TRBJ2-7; 7 bases are a match to TRBD2. The CDR3 covers 15 residues. CDR1 is SGHVS, CDR2 FNYEAQ, per germline. The ends lost 5 bases at V and 3 bases at J; junction bases unmatched: 10. The CDR3 DNA reads TGTGCCAGCAGCCCCGAGGGCCAGCGGGGCTACGAGCAGTACTTC. Protein product: CASSPEGQRGYEQYF.

In regard to this clone: The conserved phenylalanine or tryptophan normally closing the CDR3 is absent here, so this likely arose from a read error. V gene TRBV5-4 combines with J gene TRBJ1-6, with 9 positions matching TRBD1. The CDR3 has 13 residues. V lost 4 bases to trimming and J lost 9 bases; unmatched junction nucleotides: 2. CDR1 is SGHNT, CDR2 YYREEE, per germline (reference sequence). The CDR3 DNA reads as TGTGCCAGCAGCAGGGACAGGGCTTCACCCCTCCACCTT. It is translated as CASSRDRASPLHL.

The V and J genes are TRBV12-5 and TRBJ1-2, with D possibly matching TRBD1 (5 bases). Trimming took off 0 bases at V and 5 bases at J, with 16 bases between the two ends. The length of the CDR3 is 16 residues. The germline V gene has CDR1 LGHNT and CDR2 FRNRAP. The CDR3 sequence: CASGLVTRGTAYGYTF. DNA for the CDR3: TGTGCTAGTGGTTTGGTAACAAGAGGGACGGCGTATGGCTACACCTTC.

The genes are TRBV11-2 and TRBJ2-5, with 14 bases that match TRBD2. The V segment lost 3 bases and the J segment 5 bases; nucleotides outside the gene matches: 5. The CDR3 loop spans 16 amino acids. CDR1 SGHAT and CDR2 FQNNGV come from the germline V gene. This CDR3 is CASSFGTSGRQETQYF. In nucleotides, the CDR3 is TGTGCCAGCAGCTTTGGGACTAGCGGGAGACAGGAGACCCAGTACTTC.

The chain couples TRBV2 to TRBJ1-1, with a possible D match to TRBD1 (6 bases). The germline V and J ends were trimmed by 2 bases and 4 bases, with 8 bases remaining between them. The germline CDR1 and CDR2 sequences are SNHLY and FYNNEI. This CDR3 is 13 amino acids long. In nucleotides, the CDR3 is TGTGCCAGCAGTGAATCGGGGGCCACTGAAGCTTTCTTT. Its translation is CASSESGATEAFF.

This chain uses TRBV11-2 with TRBJ2-5; perhaps TRBD1 as D (5 bases). Germline CDR1 is SGHAT and CDR2 is FQNNGV. V lost 1 base and J lost 1, with 16 bases in between. This CDR3 contains 17 residues. CDR3 in amino acids: CASSLVSRVWAQETQYF. CDR3 sequence (DNA): TGTGCCAGCAGCTTAGTTTCCAGGGTATGGGCCCAAGAGACCCAGTACTTC.

The genes are TRBV19 and TRBJ2-5; 8 bases fit TRBD2. Germline V gene data show CDR1 as LNHDA and CDR2 as SQIVND (reference sequence). The CDR3 extends over 15 amino acids. The trim removed 2 bases at V and 5 bases at J, leaving 7 bases unmatched. Here the CDR3 reads CASSISGGGRETQYF. The CDR3 coding sequence is TGTGCCAGTAGTATAAGTGGCGGCGGGAGGGAGACCCAGTACTTC.

This rearrangement joins TRBV28 to TRBJ2-6; no clear D. Germline CDR1 MDHEN, CDR2 SYDVKM. This CDR3 region has 14 residues. The ends were cut back, 4 bases at V and 5 bases at J, with 9 bases in the middle. The CDR3 here is CASSSLVRANVLTF. For the CDR3, the DNA is TGTGCCAGCAGTTCACTCGTGAGGGCCAACGTCCTGACTTTC.

The chain uses TRBV7-9 and TRBJ2-7; 7 nucleotides align to TRBD2. The V segment lost 4 bases and the J segment 2 bases; nucleotides outside the gene matches: 5. From germline, CDR1 is SEHNR and CDR2 FQNEAQ (reference sequence). There are 14 residues in the CDR3. CDR3 sequence: CASSSREAAYEQYF. In DNA form, the CDR3 reads TGTGCCAGCAGCTCACGGGAGGCAGCCTACGAGCAGTACTTC. Based on the CDR3 plus reference TRBV7-9 and TRBJ2-7, the full variable domain is DTGVSQNPRHKITKRGQNVTFRCDPISEHNRLYWYRQTLGQGPEFLTYFQNEAQLEKSRLLSDRFSAERPKGSFSTLEIQRTEQGDSAMYLCASSSREAAYEQYFGPGTRLTVT.

This clone was counted once. The V call is TRBV5-1, the J call TRBJ2-1; D is undetermined. V was trimmed by 4 bases and J by 7 bases, leaving 12 bases between them. Germline CDR1 and CDR2: SGHRS and YFSETQ. The CDR3 contains 13 residues. The CDR3, as DNA: TGCGCCAGCAGCCCCAGGATTGGGAATGAGCAGTTCTTC. This encodes CASSPRIGNEQFF.

As regards this clone: This may stem from a read error, because a much larger clone lies one nucleotide away. V is TRBV29-1 and J is TRBJ1-1; possibly TRBD1 for D (5 bases). The germline gives CDR1 SQVTM, CDR2 ANQGSEA. The CDR3 spans 11 residues. Trimming left V 4 bases short and J 6 bases short, with 9 bases between. CDR3 sequence reads: CSVGKGAEAFF. Written as DNA, the CDR3 is TGCAGCGTTGGGAAAGGGGCTGAAGCTTTCTTT.

The chain has TRBV28 and TRBJ1-1; D gene ambiguous. V was cut by 1 base and J by 3 bases, with 9 bases left in between. The CDR3 sequence is 14 residues long. Germline V gene data show CDR1 as MDHEN and CDR2 as SYDVKM. CDR3 DNA: TGTGCCAGCAGTTTATCCGGTGGGTACACTGAAGCTTTCTTT. As protein: CASSLSGGYTEAFF.

This clone appeared a few times. The chain links TRBV15 to TRBJ1-1; D perhaps matches TRBD1 (6 bases). This CDR3 has 14 residues. V was cut by 0 bases and J by 5 bases, with 10 bases left in between. The germline V gene encodes CDR1 LNHNV and CDR2 YYDKDF (reference sequence). The CDR3 sequence is CATSREGGATEAFF. For the CDR3, the DNA is TGTGCCACCAGCAGAGAGGGGGGGGCAACTGAAGCTTTCTTT.

The V gene is TRBV5-4, the J gene TRBJ1-6; TRBD1 matches at 8 bases. The CDR3 runs to 14 residues. The V gene's germline CDR1 is SGHNT and CDR2 YYREEE (reference sequence). J was trimmed by 7 bases and V by 2 bases; bases with no gene match: 2. The CDR3 region has the DNA TGTGCCAGCAGCTTTGACAGGGGAAATTCACCCCTCCACTTT. Amino acid sequence: CASSFDRGNSPLHF. Complete variable domain (other parts from reference TRBV5-4 and TRBJ1-6): ETGVTQSPTHLIKTRGQQVTLRCSSQSGHNTVSWYQQALGQGPQFIFQYYREEENGRGNFPPRFSGLQFPNYSSELNVNALELDDSALYLCASSFDRGNSPLHFGNGTRLTVT.